Reported below is one TCR beta chain. Antigen unknown. Libraries were prepared by immunoSEQ multiplex PCR; TCRdb keeps only in-frame clonotypes and omits some of them. This sample has tens of thousands of clones, with roughly four fifths found just once. The V end was cut by 6 bases, the J end by 2 bases, with 16 bases between. The germline V gene has CDR1 SNHLY and CDR2 FYNNEI. This CDR3 spans 15 amino acids. These data are taken from a study of OX40 agonist ivuxolimab in advanced cancers. Study outcomes and limitations: Circulating CD4+ and CD8+ T cells showed clonal expansion by week 6 at 0.1 to 3.0 mg/kg.

This TCR came from an adult with an advanced solid tumor such as melanoma, head and neck, liver or kidney cancer. Source: CD4+ or CD8+ T cells sorted from blood, taken in a trial of the OX40 agonist ivuxolimab. The chain combines TRBV2 with TRBJ2-5; the D is unclear. The CDR3 sequence is CASRWLTTSQETQYF. The CDR3 DNA reads TGTGCCAGCAGATGGCTGACGACTTCGCAAGAGACCCAGTACTTC. Filled out from reference TRBV2 and TRBJ2-5, the complete variable domain reads EPEVTQTPSHQVTQMGQEVILRCVPISNHLYFYWYRQILGQKVEFLVSFYNNEISEKSEIFDDQFSVERPDGSNFTLKIRSTKLEDSAMYFCASRWLTTSQETQYFGPGTRLLVL.